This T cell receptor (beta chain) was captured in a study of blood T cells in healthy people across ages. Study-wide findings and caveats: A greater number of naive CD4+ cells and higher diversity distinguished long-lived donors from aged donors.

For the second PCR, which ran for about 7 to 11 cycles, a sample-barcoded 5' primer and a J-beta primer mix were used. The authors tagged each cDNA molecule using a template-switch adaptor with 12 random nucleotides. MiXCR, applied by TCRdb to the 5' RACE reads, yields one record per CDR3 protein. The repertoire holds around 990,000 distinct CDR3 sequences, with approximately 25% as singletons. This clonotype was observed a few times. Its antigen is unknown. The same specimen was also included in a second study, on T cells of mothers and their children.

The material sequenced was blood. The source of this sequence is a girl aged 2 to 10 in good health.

The CDR3 region has the DNA TGTGCCAGCAGCTTAAGGGGGGGCCCGTCTCTTGAGCAGTTCTTC. Its protein product is CASSLRGGPSLEQFF. The rearrangement uses TRBV7-9 and TRBJ2-1; weak D call: TRBD2 (7 bases). V gave up 2 bases and J gave up 9 bases, with 17 bases separating them. The CDR3 spans 15 residues. The V gene's germline CDR1 is SEHNR and CDR2 FQNEAQ (reference sequence).